These T cell receptor beta chains were read from a single sample in a study of blood T cell repertoires in COVID-19. Clones were read by immunoSEQ multiplex PCR, and TCRdb kept only the in-frame ones, dropping some. Among around 260,000 clones listed, roughly 80% were seen once. Sequenced input: peripheral blood. These receptors all stem from a woman in her forties or fifties who had recovered from COVID-19. Both conserved end residues are part of each CDR3. D genes are given only for firm matches. Some rows have no size entry. The others give once, few or many, or a class for an expanded clone.

CDR3 length	V gene	D gene	clone size	J gene	CDR3 DNA	CDR3 protein
12	TRBV3-1/TRBV3-2	.	.	TRBJ2-1	TGTGCCAGCAGCCATAGTTTGAGTGAGCAGTTCTTC	CASSHSLSEQFF
15	TRBV7-9	.	.	TRBJ2-5	TGTGCCAGCAGCTTAGGGTCGTACGGCCAAGAGACCCAGTACTTC	CASSLGSYGQETQYF
14	TRBV7-9	.	.	TRBJ1-4	TGTGCCAGCAGCTTGGCACAGGGTGATGAAAAACTGTTTTTT	CASSLAQGDEKLFF
15	TRBV6-4	TRBD2	.	TRBJ2-1	TGTGCCAGCAGTGACTTAGGGACTAGTACTCCTGAGCAGTTCTTC	CASSDLGTSTPEQFF
15	TRBV10-3	.	.	TRBJ2-2	TGTGCCATCAGGCCGTCGGGAGTGAGAACCGGGGAGCTGTTTTTT	CAIRPSGVRTGELFF
14	TRBV7-9	.	.	TRBJ1-1	TGTGCCAGCAGCTTATTACAGCCGAACACTGAAGCTTTCTTT	CASSLLQPNTEAFF
15	TRBV9	TRBD1	.	TRBJ2-1	TGTGCCAGCAGCATATCCGGGACAGGGTGGAATGAGCAGTTCTTC	CASSISGTGWNEQFF
16	TRBV27	TRBD2	.	TRBJ2-7	TGTGCCAGCAGTTTAACCTCCAGCGGGACCGCGTCGCAGCAGTACTTC	CASSLTSSGTASQQYF
16	TRBV18	TRBD1	.	TRBJ1-1	TGTGCCAGCTCACCACCGCACAGGGGGGGGTGGACTGAAGCTTTCTTT	CASSPPHRGGWTEAFF
16	TRBV12-5	TRBD1	.	TRBJ2-7	TGTGCTAGTGGCCCCCCCCTGGACAGGGAAGGCTACGAGCAGTACTTC	CASGPPLDREGYEQYF
18	TRBV27	TRBD1	.	TRBJ2-3	TGTGCCAGCAGTCTACAAGCCCCCTTTCAGGGGGCTCAAGATACGCAGTATTTT	CASSLQAPFQGAQDTQYF
14	TRBV7-2	.	few	TRBJ2-4	TGTGCCAGCAGCTCCCCCCCGGCCAAAAACATTCAGTACTTC	CASSSPPAKNIQYF
13	TRBV6-5	.	.	TRBJ1-6	TGTGCCAGCAATCGGGGTCTTAATTCACCCCTCCACTTT	CASNRGLNSPLHF
14	TRBV30	.	.	TRBJ1-4	TGTGCCTGGAGTGTACAAGGGGCGGACGAAAAACTGTTTTTT	CAWSVQGADEKLFF